The entry below gives a single TCR beta chain sequence along with its context. The CDR3 has 16 residues. J gave up 4 bases and V 1 base, and 4 bases lay outside the gene matches. Germline V CDR1 and CDR2: LNHDA, SQIVND (reference sequence). The sample originates from a study of blood T cell repertoires in COVID-19. In the source study's methods: Reference gene primer amplification yielded estimated nucleated cell counts. Clones were sequenced by immunoSEQ multiplex PCR, and TCRdb holds only the in-frame ones, with some missing. That table gives V, J and clone size, and the DNA gave D and trimming. The profile shows roughly 230,000 clones, 87% of them singletons.

The specimen was PBMCs or T cells enriched from blood (not recorded which). The clonotype originates from a man in his thirties or forties in a cohort exposed to, infected with or recovered from COVID-19 (not recorded which). The rearrangement links TRBV19 to TRBJ1-5; 10 bases are shared with TRBD1. The DNA for the CDR3 is TGTGCCAGTAGTATAGCTCCGGGACAGGGGAATCAGCCCCAGCATTTT. Translating it yields CASSIAPGQGNQPQHF.